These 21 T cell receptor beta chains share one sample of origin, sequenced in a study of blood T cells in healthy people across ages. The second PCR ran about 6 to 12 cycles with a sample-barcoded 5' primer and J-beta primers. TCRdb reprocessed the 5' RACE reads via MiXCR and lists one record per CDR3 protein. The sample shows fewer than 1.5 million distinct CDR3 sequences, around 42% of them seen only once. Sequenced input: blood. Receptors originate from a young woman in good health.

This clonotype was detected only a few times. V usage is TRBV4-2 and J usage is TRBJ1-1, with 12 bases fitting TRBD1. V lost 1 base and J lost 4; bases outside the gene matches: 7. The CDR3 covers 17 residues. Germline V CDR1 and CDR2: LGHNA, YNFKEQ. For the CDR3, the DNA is TGTGCCAGCAGCCAAGGCCGGGACAGGGGGCGTCGCACTGAAGCTTTCTTT. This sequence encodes CASSQGRDRGRRTEAFF.

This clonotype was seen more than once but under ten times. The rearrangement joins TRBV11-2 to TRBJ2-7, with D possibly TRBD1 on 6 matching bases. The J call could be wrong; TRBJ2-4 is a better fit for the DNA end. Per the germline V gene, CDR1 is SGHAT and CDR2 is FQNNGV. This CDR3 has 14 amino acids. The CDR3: CASSSPHQGGIQYF. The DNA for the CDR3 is TGTGCCAGCAGCTCGCCGCACCAAGGGGGCATTCAGTACTTC.

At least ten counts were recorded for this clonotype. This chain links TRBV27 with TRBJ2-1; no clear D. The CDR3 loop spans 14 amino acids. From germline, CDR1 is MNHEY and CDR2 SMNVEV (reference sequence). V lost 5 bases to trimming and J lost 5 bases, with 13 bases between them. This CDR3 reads CASSPGGSNNEQFF. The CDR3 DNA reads TGTGCCAGCAGTCCGGGCGGCAGTAACAATGAGCAGTTCTTC.

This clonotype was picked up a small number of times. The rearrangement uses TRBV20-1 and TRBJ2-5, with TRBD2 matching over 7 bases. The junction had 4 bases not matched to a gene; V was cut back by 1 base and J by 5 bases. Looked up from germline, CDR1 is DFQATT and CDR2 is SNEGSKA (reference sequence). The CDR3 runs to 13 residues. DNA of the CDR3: TGCAGTGCTAGAGGGGCTAGCGGCGAGACCCAGTACTTC. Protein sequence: CSARGASGETQYF.

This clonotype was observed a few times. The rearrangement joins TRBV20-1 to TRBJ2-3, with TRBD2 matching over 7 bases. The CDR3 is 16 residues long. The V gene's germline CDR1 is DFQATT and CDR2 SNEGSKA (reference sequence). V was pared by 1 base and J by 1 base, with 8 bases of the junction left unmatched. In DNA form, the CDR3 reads TGCAGTGCTAGAGGGACCGGGACTACGCGCACAGATACGCAGTATTTT. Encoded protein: CSARGTGTTRTDTQYF.

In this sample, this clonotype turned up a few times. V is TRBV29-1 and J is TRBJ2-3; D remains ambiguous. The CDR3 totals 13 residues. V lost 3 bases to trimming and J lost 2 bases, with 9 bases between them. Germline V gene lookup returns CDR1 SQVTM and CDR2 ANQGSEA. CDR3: CSVDVDNTDTQYF. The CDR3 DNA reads TGCAGCGTTGATGTAGACAACACAGATACGCAGTATTTT.

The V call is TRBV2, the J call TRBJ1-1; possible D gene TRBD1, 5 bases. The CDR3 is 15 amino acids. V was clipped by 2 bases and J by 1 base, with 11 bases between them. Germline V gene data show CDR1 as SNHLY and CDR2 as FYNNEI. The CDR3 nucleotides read TGTGCCAGCAGTGAAAGGGTGAGGGGGAACACTGAAGCTTTCTTT. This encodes CASSERVRGNTEAFF.

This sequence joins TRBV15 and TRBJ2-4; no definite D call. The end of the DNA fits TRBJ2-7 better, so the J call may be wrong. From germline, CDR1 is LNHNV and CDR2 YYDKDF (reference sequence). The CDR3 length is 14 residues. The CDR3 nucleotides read TGTGCCACCAGCAGAGATCCCCAACGGAGCGAGCAGTACTTC. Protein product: CATSRDPQRSEQYF.

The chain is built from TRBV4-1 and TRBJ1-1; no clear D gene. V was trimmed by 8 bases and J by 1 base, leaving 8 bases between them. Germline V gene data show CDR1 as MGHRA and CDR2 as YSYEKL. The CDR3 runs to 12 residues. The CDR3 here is CASGPGNTEAFF. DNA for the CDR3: TGCGCCAGCGGACCGGGGAACACTGAAGCTTTCTTT.

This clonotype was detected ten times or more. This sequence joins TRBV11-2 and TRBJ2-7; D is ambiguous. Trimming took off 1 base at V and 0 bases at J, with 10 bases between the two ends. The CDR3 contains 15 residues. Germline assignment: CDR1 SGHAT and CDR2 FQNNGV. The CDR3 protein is CASSLVTLSSYEQYF. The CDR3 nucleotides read TGTGCCAGCAGCTTAGTCACCCTGAGCTCCTACGAGCAGTACTTC.

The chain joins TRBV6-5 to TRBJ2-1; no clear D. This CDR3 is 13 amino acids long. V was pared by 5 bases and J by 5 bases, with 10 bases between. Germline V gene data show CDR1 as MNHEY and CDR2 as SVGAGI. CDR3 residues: CASSDFGHNEQFF. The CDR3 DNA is TGTGCCAGCAGTGACTTCGGGCACAATGAGCAGTTCTTC.

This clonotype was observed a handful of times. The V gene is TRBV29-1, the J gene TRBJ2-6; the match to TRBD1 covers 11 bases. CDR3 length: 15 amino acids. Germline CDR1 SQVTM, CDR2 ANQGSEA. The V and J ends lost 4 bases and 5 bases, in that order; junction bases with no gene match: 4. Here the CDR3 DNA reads TGCAGCGTTGCAGGACAGGGGGCGAGGGCCAACGTCCTGACTTTC. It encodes CSVAGQGARANVLTF.

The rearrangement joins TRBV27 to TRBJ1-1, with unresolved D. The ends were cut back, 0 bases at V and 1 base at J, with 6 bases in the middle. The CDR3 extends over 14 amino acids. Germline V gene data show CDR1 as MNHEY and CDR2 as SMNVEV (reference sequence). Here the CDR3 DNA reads TGTGCCAGCAGTTTATCTGACCCGAACACTGAAGCTTTCTTT. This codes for CASSLSDPNTEAFF.

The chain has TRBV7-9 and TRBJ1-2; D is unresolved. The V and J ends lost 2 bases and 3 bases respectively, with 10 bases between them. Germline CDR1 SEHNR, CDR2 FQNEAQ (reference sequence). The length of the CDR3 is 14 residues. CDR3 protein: CASSLIEAHYGYTF. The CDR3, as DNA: TGTGCCAGCAGCTTAATCGAGGCTCACTATGGCTACACCTTC. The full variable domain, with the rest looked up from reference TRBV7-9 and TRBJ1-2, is DTGVSQNPRHKITKRGQNVTFRCDPISEHNRLYWYRQTLGQGPEFLTYFQNEAQLEKSRLLSDRFSAERPKGSFSTLEIQRTEQGDSAMYLCASSLIEAHYGYTFGSGTRLTVV.

The CDR3 DNA sequence: TGTGCCAGCAGCCATGTCAACAGGGAAAACACTGAAGCTTTCTTT. This codes for CASSHVNRENTEAFF. The V and J genes are TRBV3-1 and TRBJ1-1; weak D call: TRBD1 (6 bases). V was pared by 3 bases and J by 2 bases, with 13 bases between. The germline V gene has CDR1 LGHDT and CDR2 YNNKEL (reference sequence). The CDR3 sequence is 15 residues long.

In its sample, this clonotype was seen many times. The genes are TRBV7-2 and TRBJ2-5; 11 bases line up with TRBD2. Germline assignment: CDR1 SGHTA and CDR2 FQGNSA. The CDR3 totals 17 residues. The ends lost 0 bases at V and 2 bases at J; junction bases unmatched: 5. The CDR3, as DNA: TGTGCCAGCAGCTTAGCTGAGACTAGCGGGATACAAGAGACCCAGTACTTC. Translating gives CASSLAETSGIQETQYF. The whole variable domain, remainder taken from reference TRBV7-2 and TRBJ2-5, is GAGVSQSPSNKVTEKGKDVELRCDPISGHTALYWYRQSLGQGLEFLIYFQGNSAPDKSGLPSDRFSAERTGGSVSTLTIQRTQQEDSAVYLCASSLAETSGIQETQYFGPGTRLLVL.

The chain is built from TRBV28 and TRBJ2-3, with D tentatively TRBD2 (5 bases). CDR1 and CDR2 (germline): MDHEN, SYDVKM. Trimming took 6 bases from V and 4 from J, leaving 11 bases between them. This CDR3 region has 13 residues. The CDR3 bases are TGTGCCAGCAGCGAGTGGGAGCCAGATACGCAGTATTTT. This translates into CASSEWEPDTQYF.

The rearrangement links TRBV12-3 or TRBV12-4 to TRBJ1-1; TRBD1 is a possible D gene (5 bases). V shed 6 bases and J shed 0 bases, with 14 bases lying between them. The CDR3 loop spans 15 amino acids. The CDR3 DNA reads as TGTGCCAGCAGGCCTCTTGGGGCAATGAACACTGAAGCTTTCTTT. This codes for CASRPLGAMNTEAFF.

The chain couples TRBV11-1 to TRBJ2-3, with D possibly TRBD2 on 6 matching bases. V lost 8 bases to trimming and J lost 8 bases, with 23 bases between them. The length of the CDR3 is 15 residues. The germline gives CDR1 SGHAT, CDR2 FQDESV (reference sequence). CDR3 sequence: CASAGKLGRYRTQYF. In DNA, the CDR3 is TGTGCCAGCGCGGGTAAACTAGGGAGGTACCGTACGCAGTATTTT.

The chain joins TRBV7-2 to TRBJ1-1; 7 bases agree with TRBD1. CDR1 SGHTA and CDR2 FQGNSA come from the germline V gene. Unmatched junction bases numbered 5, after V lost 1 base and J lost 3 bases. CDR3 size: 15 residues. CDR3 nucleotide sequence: TGTGCCAGCAGCTTAGTAGGGGGCGCAGACACTGAAGCTTTCTTT. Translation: CASSLVGGADTEAFF.

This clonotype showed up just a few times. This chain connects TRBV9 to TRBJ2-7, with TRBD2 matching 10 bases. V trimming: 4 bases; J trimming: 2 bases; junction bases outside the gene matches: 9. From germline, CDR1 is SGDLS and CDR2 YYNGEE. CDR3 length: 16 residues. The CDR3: CASSSNPTSGPYEQYF. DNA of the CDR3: TGTGCCAGCAGCTCCAATCCGACTAGCGGGCCCTACGAGCAGTACTTC. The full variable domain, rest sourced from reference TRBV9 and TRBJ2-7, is DSGVTQTPKHLITATGQRVTLRCSPRSGDLSVYWYQQSLDQGLQFLIQYYNGEERAKGNILERFSAQQFPDLHSELNLSSLELGDSALYFCASSSNPTSGPYEQYFGPGTRLTVT.